This T cell receptor beta chain was documented in a study of blood T cell repertoires in COVID-19. Study overall: Some COVID-19 samples were acute and others convalescent; all came from the United States, Italy and Spain. T cells, B-cell-depleted T cells, or PBMCs provided the cDNA or gDNA that served as material.

The authors' processing: Nucleated cell number was recorded as an estimate derived from reference gene primer amplification. The data were produced by immunoSEQ multiplex PCR, yet TCRdb's version contains in-frame clones alone and is incomplete. That table is the source of V, J and clone size, and D and trimming were worked out from the DNA. The sample holds 250,000 to 350,000 clones; around 89% are singletons and the top ten take around 0.84%. With 1 base removed from V and 3 bases from J, the gap between germline ends came to 10 bases. This CDR3 has 15 amino acids. Germline CDR1 is MNHEY and CDR2 is SMNVEV (reference sequence).

Sample: peripheral blood. This receptor was identified in a man aged 25 to 40 with acute or convalescent COVID-19. The V call is TRBV27, the J call TRBJ1-5, with no clear D. The CDR3 loop reads CASSLYGSINQPQHF. The CDR3 nucleotides read TGTGCCAGCAGTTTATATGGGAGCATCAATCAGCCCCAGCATTTT.